A selection of T cell receptor beta chains follows, all from one sample in a study of graft-versus-host responses after intestinal transplantation. This table comes from immunoSEQ multiplex PCR, and its TCRdb copy is limited to in-frame clones, with some not included. The sample lists approximately 46,000 clones; about four fifths were seen once. No antigen is known for these receptors. The source material was unstimulated CD4+ T cells sorted from spleen or lymph node cells, sampled before transplant. The receptors originated from a human donor who was the organ donor for an intestinal transplant. Both conserved end residues are part of each CDR3. The order of the fields is V gene, J gene, D gene, clone size, CDR3 DNA, CDR3 protein. The D gene is left open where the match is weak. Size tells how often a clone was seen (once, few, many) or the class of an expanded clone, and some rows leave it out.

>TRBV6-1|TRBJ1-1|TRBD1|.
TGTGCCAGCAGTCCGACAGGGGCGGGGGAAGCTTTCTTT
CASSPTGAGEAFF
>TRBV11-2|TRBJ2-3|.|.
TGTGCCAGCAGCTCACGACACACAGATACGCAGTATTTT
CASSSRHTDTQYF
>TRBV18|TRBJ2-2|.|.
TGTGCCAGCTCACCGAACACCGGGGAGCTGTTTTTT
CASSPNTGELFF
>TRBV6-6|TRBJ1-1|.|.
TGTGCCAGCAGTTACTCCATGAACACTGAAGCTTTCTTT
CASSYSMNTEAFF
>TRBV11-2|TRBJ1-3|TRBD1|.
TGTGCCAGCAGTGATGGACAGGGAGTAAACACCATATATTTT
CASSDGQGVNTIYF
>TRBV7-2|TRBJ2-5|TRBD2|.
TGTGCCAGCAGCTTTGGGCGACTAGCGGGGCTCCACCAAGAGACCCAGTACTTC
CASSFGRLAGLHQETQYF
>TRBV7-2|TRBJ1-2|.|.
TGTGCCAGCAGCTTAGTATCACAAGTTCAGTTAGGCTATGGCTACACCTTC
CASSLVSQVQLGYGYTF
>TRBV7-2|TRBJ1-2|.|.
TGTGCCAGCAGCTTAGTGTGGGAGACTAACTATGGCTACACCTTC
CASSLVWETNYGYTF
>TRBV4-1|TRBJ2-7|TRBD2|.
TGCGCCAACAGTCGGACTAGCGGGGTAGGTGAGCAGTACTTC
CANSRTSGVGEQYF
>TRBV7-2|TRBJ2-5|.|few
TGTGCCAGCAGCTTAGGAGGGGGGTGGGAGACCCAGTACTTC
CASSLGGGWETQYF
>TRBV4-1|TRBJ2-1|.|once
TGCGCCAGCAGCCAAGTAGGCGTCTCCTACAATGAGCAGTTCTTC
CASSQVGVSYNEQFF
>TRBV6-6|TRBJ1-1|TRBD1|.
TGTGCCAGCAGCTGGGGACAGGTGACCGAAGCTTTCTTT
CASSWGQVTEAFF
>TRBV27|TRBJ2-3|TRBD1|.
TGTGCCAGCAGTTCAGGACAGGCCATCAGGACAGATACGCAGTATTTT
CASSSGQAIRTDTQYF
>TRBV10-3|TRBJ2-7|TRBD2|.
TGTGCCATCGGTACTAGCGGGAGGGCCTACGAGCAGTACTTC
CAIGTSGRAYEQYF
>TRBV21-1|TRBJ1-2|.|.
TGTGCCAAACAAACAGGGGGTAGGCATGGCTACACCTTC
CAKQTGGRHGYTF
>TRBV6-1|TRBJ2-2|.|.
TGTGCCAGCAGACGAGCTAGCGTGTACACCGGGGAGCTGTTTTTT
CASRRASVYTGELFF
>TRBV19|TRBJ2-1|TRBD2|once
TGTGCCAGTAGTCCGAGGGCGGGGGGTCTAACCTACAATGAGCAGTTCTTC
CASSPRAGGLTYNEQFF
>TRBV4-2|TRBJ1-2|TRBD1|.
TGTGCCAGCAGCCCAACAGGGGACTATGGCTACACCTTC
CASSPTGDYGYTF
>TRBV5-5|TRBJ1-1|.|.
TGTGCCAGCAGCTGGCAAGGGGGGCAGGGCACTGAAGCTTTCTTT
CASSWQGGQGTEAFF
>TRBV7-2|TRBJ2-4|TRBD2|.
TGTGCCAGCAGCCGACTAGCTAGAGCAGTGAAAAACATTCAGTACTTC
CASSRLARAVKNIQYF
>TRBV14|TRBJ1-2|.|.
TGTGCCAGCAGCCTCAAGACTTACTATGGCTACACCTTC
CASSLKTYYGYTF
>TRBV30|TRBJ2-4|TRBD1|.
TGTGCCTGGACAGGGGGCGCCAAAAACATTCAGTACTTC
CAWTGGAKNIQYF
>TRBV6-6|TRBJ2-7|TRBD1|.
TGTGCCAGCAGGATCACCGGGACAGGGAGAAATGTGCAGTACTTC
CASRITGTGRNVQYF
>TRBV6-5|TRBJ1-5|TRBD1|.
TGTGCCAGCACCCGGGACAGGGGACAGCCCCAGCATTTT
CASTRDRGQPQHF
>TRBV6-5|TRBJ1-2|TRBD1|.
TGTGCCAGCAGTGGGGACAGGGCTGGGAACTATGGCTACACCTTC
CASSGDRAGNYGYTF
>TRBV6-6|TRBJ2-1|.|.
TGTGCCAGCATGGGTGAGGGCACCTACAATGAGCAGTTCTTC
CASMGEGTYNEQFF
>TRBV25-1|TRBJ1-2|.|.
TGTGCCAGCAGTGCAGGAGGTGTGGGGGATGGCTACACCTTC
CASSAGGVGDGYTF
>TRBV6-6|TRBJ2-3|.|.
TGTGCCAGCAGTCTCAGCCCTGGTAAAGATACGCAGTATTTT
CASSLSPGKDTQYF
>TRBV4-2|TRBJ2-3|TRBD2|.
TGTGCCAGCAGCCAAGAGACTAGCGGGAGAGATACGCAGTATTTT
CASSQETSGRDTQYF
>TRBV10-3|TRBJ1-2|.|.
TGTGCCATCAGTGAGGCGGGAGGGGGCTACACCTTC
CAISEAGGGYTF
>TRBV20-1|TRBJ1-1|.|.
TGCAGTGCTACAATGAACACTGAAGCTTTCTTT
CSATMNTEAFF